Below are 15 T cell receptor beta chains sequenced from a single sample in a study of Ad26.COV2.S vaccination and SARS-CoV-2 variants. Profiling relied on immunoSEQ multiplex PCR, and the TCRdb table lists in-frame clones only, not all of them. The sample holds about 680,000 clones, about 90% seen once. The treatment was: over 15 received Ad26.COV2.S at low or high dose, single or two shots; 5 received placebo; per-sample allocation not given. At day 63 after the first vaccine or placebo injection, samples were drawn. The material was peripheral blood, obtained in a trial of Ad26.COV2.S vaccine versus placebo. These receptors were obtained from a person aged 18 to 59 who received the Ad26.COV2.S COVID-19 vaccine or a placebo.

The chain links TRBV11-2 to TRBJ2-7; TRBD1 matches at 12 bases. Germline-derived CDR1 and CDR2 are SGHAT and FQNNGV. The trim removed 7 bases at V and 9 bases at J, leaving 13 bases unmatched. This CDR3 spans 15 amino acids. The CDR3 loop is CASTLTTGTGGAQYF. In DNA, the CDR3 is TGTGCCAGCACCCTTACAACCGGGACAGGGGGCGCGCAGTACTTC.

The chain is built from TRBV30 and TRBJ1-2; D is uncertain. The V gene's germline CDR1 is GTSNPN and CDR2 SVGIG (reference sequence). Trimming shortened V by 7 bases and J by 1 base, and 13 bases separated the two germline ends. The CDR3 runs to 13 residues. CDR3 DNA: TGTGCCTACACGCCAGACCGTAACTATGGCTACACCTTC. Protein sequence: CAYTPDRNYGYTF. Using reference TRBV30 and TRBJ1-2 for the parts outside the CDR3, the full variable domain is SQTIHQWPATLVQPVGSPLSLECTVEGTSNPNLYWYRQAAGRGLQLLFYSVGIGQISSEVPQNLSASRPQDRQFILSSKKLLLSDSGFYLCAYTPDRNYGYTFGSGTRLTVV.

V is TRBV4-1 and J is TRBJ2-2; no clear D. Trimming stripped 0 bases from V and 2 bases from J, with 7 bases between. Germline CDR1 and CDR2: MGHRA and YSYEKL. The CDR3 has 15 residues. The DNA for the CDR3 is TGCGCCAGCAGCCAAGACCCCGCAAACACCGGGGAGCTGTTTTTT. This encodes CASSQDPANTGELFF.

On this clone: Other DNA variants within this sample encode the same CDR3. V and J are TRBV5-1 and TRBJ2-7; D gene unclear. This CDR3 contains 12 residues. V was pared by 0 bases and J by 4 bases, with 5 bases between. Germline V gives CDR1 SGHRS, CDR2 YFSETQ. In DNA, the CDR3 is TGCGCCAGCAGCTTGGGAGGTTACGAGCAGTACTTC. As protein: CASSLGGYEQYF.

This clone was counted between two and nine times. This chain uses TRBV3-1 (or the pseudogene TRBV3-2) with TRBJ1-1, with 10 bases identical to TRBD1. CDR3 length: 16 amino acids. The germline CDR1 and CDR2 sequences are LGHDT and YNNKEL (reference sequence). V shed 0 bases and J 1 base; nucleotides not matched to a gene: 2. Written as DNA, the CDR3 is TGTGCCAGCAGCCAAGAAAGGACAGGGGGGAACACTGAAGCTTTCTTT. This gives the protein CASSQERTGGNTEAFF.

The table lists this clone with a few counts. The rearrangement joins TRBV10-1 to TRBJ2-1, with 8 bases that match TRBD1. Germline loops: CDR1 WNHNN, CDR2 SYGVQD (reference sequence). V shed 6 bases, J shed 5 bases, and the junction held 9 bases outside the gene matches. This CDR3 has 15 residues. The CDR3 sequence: CASSEQGVRDNEQFF. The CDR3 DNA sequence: TGCGCCAGCAGCGAACAGGGGGTTCGAGACAATGAGCAGTTCTTC.

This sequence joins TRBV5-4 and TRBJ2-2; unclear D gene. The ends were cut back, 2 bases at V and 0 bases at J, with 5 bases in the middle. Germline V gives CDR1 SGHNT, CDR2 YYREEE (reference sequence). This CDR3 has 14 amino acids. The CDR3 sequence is CASSFQPNTGELFF. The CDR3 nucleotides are TGTGCCAGCAGCTTCCAGCCGAACACCGGGGAGCTGTTTTTT.

The CDR3 is CASSYMGRNNEQFF. CDR3 DNA: TGTGCCAGCAGTTATATGGGTAGAAACAATGAGCAGTTCTTC. V gene TRBV6-5 combines with J gene TRBJ2-1; D call uncertain. The length of the CDR3 is 14 residues. CDR1 is MNHEY and CDR2 is SVGAGI in the germline V gene. The ends were cut back, 3 bases at V and 5 bases at J, with 11 bases in the middle.

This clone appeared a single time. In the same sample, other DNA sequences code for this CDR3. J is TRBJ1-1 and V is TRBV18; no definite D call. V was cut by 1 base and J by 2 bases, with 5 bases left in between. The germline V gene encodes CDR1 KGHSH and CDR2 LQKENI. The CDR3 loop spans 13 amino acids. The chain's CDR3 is CASSPQGNTEAFF. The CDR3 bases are TGTGCCAGCTCACCACAGGGAAACACTGAAGCTTTCTTT.

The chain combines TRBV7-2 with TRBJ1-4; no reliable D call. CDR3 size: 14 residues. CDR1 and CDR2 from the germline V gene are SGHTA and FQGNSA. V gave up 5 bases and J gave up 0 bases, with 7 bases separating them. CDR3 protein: CASSTDATNEKLFF. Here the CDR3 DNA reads TGTGCCAGCAGCACAGACGCAACTAATGAAAAACTGTTTTTT.

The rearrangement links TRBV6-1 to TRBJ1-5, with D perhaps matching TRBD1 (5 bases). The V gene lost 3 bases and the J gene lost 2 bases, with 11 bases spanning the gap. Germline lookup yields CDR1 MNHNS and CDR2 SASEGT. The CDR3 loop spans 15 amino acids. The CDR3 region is CASSEVWGGNQPQHF. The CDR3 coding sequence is TGTGCCAGCAGTGAGGTCTGGGGGGGCAATCAGCCCCAGCATTTT.

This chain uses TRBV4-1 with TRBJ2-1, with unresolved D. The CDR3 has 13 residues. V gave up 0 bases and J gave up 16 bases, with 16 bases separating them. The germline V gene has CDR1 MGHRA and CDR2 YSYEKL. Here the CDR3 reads CASSQDIPGQHFF. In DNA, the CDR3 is TGCGCCAGCAGCCAAGATATTCCAGGCCAACATTTCTTC.

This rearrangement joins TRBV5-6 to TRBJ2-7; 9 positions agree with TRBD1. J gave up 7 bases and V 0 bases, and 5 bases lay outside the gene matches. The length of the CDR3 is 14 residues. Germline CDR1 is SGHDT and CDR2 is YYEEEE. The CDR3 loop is CASSLGDRVGEQYF. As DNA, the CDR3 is TGTGCCAGCAGCTTGGGGGACAGGGTGGGTGAGCAGTACTTC.

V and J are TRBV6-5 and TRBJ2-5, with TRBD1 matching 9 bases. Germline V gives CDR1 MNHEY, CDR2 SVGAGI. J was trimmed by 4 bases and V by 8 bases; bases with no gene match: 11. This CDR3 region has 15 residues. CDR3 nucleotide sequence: TGTGCCAGCGGGGATCCGGGACAGGGCCGAGAGACCCAGTACTTC. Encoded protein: CASGDPGQGRETQYF.

The CDR3 is CATSDGVSNQPQHF. Written as DNA, the CDR3 is TGTGCCACCAGTGATGGGGTAAGCAATCAGCCCCAGCATTTT. The chain has TRBV24-1 and TRBJ1-5, with no clear D. V was shortened by 3 bases and J by 1 base, with 6 bases between the two germline ends. CDR1 is KGHDR, CDR2 SFDVKD, per germline. This CDR3 is built from 14 residues.